These T cell receptor beta chains were read from a single sample in a study of T cell repertoires in cytomegalovirus infection. These receptors have no identified antigens. A single record per CDR3 protein comes from TCRdb applying MiXCR to the reads. The sample holds around 750,000 distinct CDR3 sequences, 30% to 35% seen once. The sample was cultured CD8+ T cells from PBMCs, taken from culture after CMV antigen stimulation. The receptors come from a human donor in good health (CMV status not recorded). Some clones in this sample may be carry-over from other donors' samples. CDR3s include the opening cysteine and the closing phenylalanine or tryptophan. For some rows the clone size is stated as once, few or many, or as a class when expanded; others skip it.

J gene	V gene	clone size	CDR3 protein
TRBJ1-5	TRBV6-1	.	CASSALLGQGTINSNQPQHF
TRBJ1-1	TRBV7-9	many	CASSLYEAFF
TRBJ1-2	TRBV7-4	.	CASSSLYSQGIPSYGYTF
TRBJ1-1	TRBV7-9	.	CASSSITGGARTEAFF
TRBJ2-3	TRBV5-4	few	CASSLGGLSDVTDTQYF
TRBJ1-5	TRBV27	few	CASSQDRQVNQPQHF
TRBJ1-5	TRBV6-2/TRBV6-3	.	CASSYVREDQPQHF
TRBJ1-2	TRBV27	.	CASSPRDSSILYGYTF
TRBJ2-1	TRBV6-6	few	CASSYSVAGAHTFPYNEQFF
TRBJ2-5	TRBV5-4	many	CASRPGQLGAQYF
TRBJ2-3	TRBV9	once	CASSVSSGTGTDTQYF
TRBJ2-1	TRBV27	.	CASSLRALDEQFF
TRBJ1-5	TRBV7-2	few	CASSLARGTVNQPQHF
TRBJ1-2	TRBV7-2	few	CASSLALQDTDGYTF
TRBJ1-1	TRBV6-1	many	CAIWVLKIEDEAFF